The rows below give T cell receptor beta chains drawn from one sample of a study of cytotoxic CD8 clonotypes in ibrutinib-treated CLL. The assay was immunoSEQ multiplex PCR, and TCRdb's table has in-frame clones only and misses some. The sample yields about 15,000 clones, less than 55% seen once. Sequenced material: PBMCs, taken at an approximately 25-month disease-progression time point, from a patient treated with ibrutinib. Receptor source: a human donor with chronic lymphocytic leukemia. The CDR3 runs from the conserved cysteine through the conserved F or W. A D gene is named only where the DNA matches it firmly. Clone size is not always given. Where it is, it says once, few, many or a class for expanded clones.

j_call: TRBJ2-7; v_call: TRBV5-6; clone_size: few; d_call: TRBD1; cdr3_aa: CASSLAGQGEYEQYF; cdr3_nt: TGTGCCAGCAGCTTGGCGGGACAGGGGGAATACGAGCAGTACTTC
j_call: TRBJ1-2; v_call: TRBV15; clone_size: few; d_call: .; cdr3_aa: CATSRLPESNYGYTF; cdr3_nt: TGTGCCACCAGCAGACTTCCTGAATCTAACTATGGCTACACCTTC
j_call: TRBJ1-2; v_call: TRBV11-2; clone_size: .; d_call: .; cdr3_aa: CASSFLLGAYGYTF; cdr3_nt: TGTGCCAGCAGCTTCTTACTTGGGGCGTATGGCTACACCTTC
j_call: TRBJ1-2; v_call: TRBV11-2; clone_size: .; d_call: .; cdr3_aa: CASSLVLSASGYTF; cdr3_nt: TGTGCCAGCAGCTTAGTTCTCTCGGCGAGTGGCTACACCTTC
j_call: TRBJ1-2; v_call: TRBV10-2; clone_size: few; d_call: .; cdr3_aa: CASSLSPSPLYGYTF; cdr3_nt: TGCGCCAGCAGTCTTTCCCCGAGTCCCCTGTATGGCTACACCTTC
j_call: TRBJ2-5; v_call: TRBV5-4; clone_size: .; d_call: TRBD2; cdr3_aa: CASSLRRGGSQETQYF; cdr3_nt: TGTGCCAGCAGCTTGCGGCGCGGGGGGTCACAAGAGACCCAGTACTTC
j_call: TRBJ1-2; v_call: TRBV2; clone_size: .; d_call: .; cdr3_aa: CASSEGQGWDGYTF; cdr3_nt: TGTGCCAGCAGTGAAGGGCAGGGGTGGGATGGCTACACCTTC
j_call: TRBJ1-1; v_call: TRBV7-9; clone_size: few; d_call: .; cdr3_aa: CASSSTGRGTEAFF; cdr3_nt: TGTGCCAGCAGCTCAACAGGGAGGGGCACTGAAGCTTTCTTT
j_call: TRBJ1-6; v_call: TRBV5-6; clone_size: .; d_call: .; cdr3_aa: CASSPRDNYNSPLHF; cdr3_nt: TGTGCCAGCAGCCCTAGGGACAATTATAATTCACCCCTCCACTTT
j_call: TRBJ1-1; v_call: TRBV9; clone_size: few; d_call: .; cdr3_aa: CASSVATGTEAFF; cdr3_nt: TGTGCCAGCAGCGTAGCTACTGGGACTGAAGCTTTCTTT
j_call: TRBJ1-1; v_call: TRBV5-6; clone_size: .; d_call: .; cdr3_aa: CASHGEEAEAFF; cdr3_nt: TGTGCCAGTCATGGCGAGGAGGCTGAAGCTTTCTTT
j_call: TRBJ2-1; v_call: TRBV10-3; clone_size: .; d_call: .; cdr3_aa: CAISDGYNEQFF; cdr3_nt: TGTGCCATCAGTGATGGCTACAATGAGCAGTTCTTC
j_call: TRBJ2-7; v_call: TRBV29-1; clone_size: .; d_call: .; cdr3_aa: CSVGDGNYEQYF; cdr3_nt: TGCAGCGTGGGGGACGGAAACTACGAGCAGTACTTC
j_call: TRBJ1-4; v_call: TRBV9; clone_size: few; d_call: TRBD1; cdr3_aa: CASSVGGGSGEKLFF; cdr3_nt: TGTGCCAGCAGCGTAGGAGGGGGCTCGGGAGAAAAACTGTTTTTT
j_call: TRBJ2-1; v_call: TRBV5-4; clone_size: .; d_call: .; cdr3_aa: CASSSPGEQFF; cdr3_nt: TGTGCCAGCAGCTCCCCTGGGGAGCAGTTCTTC
j_call: TRBJ2-2; v_call: TRBV27; clone_size: .; d_call: .; cdr3_aa: CASLKGIVGTGELFF; cdr3_nt: TGTGCCAGCCTGAAGGGGATCGTAGGTACCGGGGAGCTGTTTTTT
j_call: TRBJ1-1; v_call: TRBV5-4; clone_size: .; d_call: .; cdr3_aa: CASSLGRENTEAFF; cdr3_nt: TGTGCCAGCAGCTTGGGCCGGGAGAACACTGAAGCTTTCTTT
j_call: TRBJ2-7; v_call: TRBV10-3; clone_size: few; d_call: TRBD1; cdr3_aa: CAISGGQVTYEQYF; cdr3_nt: TGTGCCATCAGTGGGGGACAGGTAACCTACGAGCAGTACTTC
j_call: TRBJ2-3; v_call: TRBV5-8; clone_size: .; d_call: TRBD2; cdr3_aa: CASSPGTSGFADTQYF; cdr3_nt: TGTGCCAGCAGCCCTGGGACTAGCGGGTTCGCAGATACGCAGTATTTT
j_call: TRBJ1-2; v_call: TRBV19; clone_size: few; d_call: TRBD1; cdr3_aa: CASSFQGADYGYTF; cdr3_nt: TGTGCCAGTAGTTTCCAGGGGGCCGACTATGGCTACACCTTC
j_call: TRBJ1-2; v_call: TRBV18; clone_size: hyperexpanded; d_call: .; cdr3_aa: CASSPPPGTYGYTF; cdr3_nt: TGTGCCAGCTCACCACCGCCAGGGACTTATGGCTACACCTTC
j_call: TRBJ2-1; v_call: TRBV5-1; clone_size: medium-sized; d_call: .; cdr3_aa: CASSFRRAEQFF; cdr3_nt: TGCGCCAGCAGCTTCCGGCGGGCTGAGCAGTTCTTC
j_call: TRBJ1-4; v_call: TRBV27; clone_size: .; d_call: .; cdr3_aa: CASMPLSGNEKLFF; cdr3_nt: TGTGCCAGCATGCCTCTTTCCGGCAATGAAAAACTGTTTTTT
j_call: TRBJ1-1; v_call: TRBV29-1; clone_size: .; d_call: .; cdr3_aa: CSVPRSGTANTEAFF; cdr3_nt: TGCAGCGTACCAAGGAGTGGGACGGCGAACACTGAAGCTTTCTTT
j_call: TRBJ2-3; v_call: TRBV9; clone_size: .; d_call: TRBD2; cdr3_aa: CASSVVPAGGSAQYF; cdr3_nt: TGTGCCAGCAGCGTAGTTCCAGCGGGGGGGTCGGCGCAGTATTTT
j_call: TRBJ1-2; v_call: TRBV4-1; clone_size: .; d_call: TRBD1; cdr3_aa: CASSYGTGGDYGYTF; cdr3_nt: TGCGCCAGCAGCTATGGGACAGGGGGCGACTATGGCTACACCTTC
j_call: TRBJ2-4; v_call: TRBV11-3; clone_size: .; d_call: .; cdr3_aa: CASSLGPVDIQYF; cdr3_nt: TGTGCCAGCAGCTTAGGGCCAGTAGACATTCAGTACTTC
j_call: TRBJ2-1; v_call: TRBV11-2; clone_size: .; d_call: TRBD2; cdr3_aa: CASSLGEGLARNEQFF; cdr3_nt: TGTGCCAGCAGCTTAGGGGAGGGACTAGCGCGCAATGAGCAGTTCTTC
j_call: TRBJ1-5; v_call: TRBV15; clone_size: few; d_call: TRBD1; cdr3_aa: CATSRGTGSQPQHF; cdr3_nt: TGTGCCACCAGCAGAGGGACAGGGAGTCAGCCCCAGCATTTT
j_call: TRBJ1-2; v_call: TRBV10-2; clone_size: .; d_call: TRBD1; cdr3_aa: CATRQGAGYGYTF; cdr3_nt: TGCGCCACCAGACAGGGGGCGGGTTATGGCTACACCTTC
j_call: TRBJ1-2; v_call: TRBV10-2; clone_size: .; d_call: TRBD1; cdr3_aa: CASSERTGGDYGYTF; cdr3_nt: TGCGCCAGCAGTGAAAGGACAGGGGGCGACTATGGCTACACCTTC
j_call: TRBJ1-4; v_call: TRBV7-9; clone_size: .; d_call: TRBD1; cdr3_aa: CASSLAILGRDSREKLFF; cdr3_nt: TGTGCCAGCAGCTTAGCGATCCTGGGCCGGGACAGTCGTGAAAAACTGTTTTTT
j_call: TRBJ2-3; v_call: TRBV10-1; clone_size: few; d_call: TRBD2; cdr3_aa: CASSESTSPNTDTQYF; cdr3_nt: TGCGCCAGCAGTGAGTCGACTAGCCCCAACACAGATACGCAGTATTTT
j_call: TRBJ1-2; v_call: TRBV29-1; clone_size: few; d_call: .; cdr3_aa: CSVVLPHLGGGYGYTF; cdr3_nt: TGCAGCGTTGTCCTACCCCACCTCGGGGGCGGCTATGGCTACACCTTC
j_call: TRBJ2-5; v_call: TRBV19; clone_size: .; d_call: .; cdr3_aa: CASSMEGLETQYF; cdr3_nt: TGTGCCAGTAGTATGGAAGGGTTAGAGACCCAGTACTTC
j_call: TRBJ1-6; v_call: TRBV5-6; clone_size: .; d_call: TRBD1; cdr3_aa: CASSLWTGGVNSPLHF; cdr3_nt: TGTGCCAGCAGCTTGTGGACAGGGGGCGTGAATTCACCCCTCCACTTT
j_call: TRBJ2-1; v_call: TRBV5-1; clone_size: .; d_call: .; cdr3_aa: CASSPLAASSYNEQFF; cdr3_nt: TGCGCCAGCAGCCCTTTAGCTGCCAGCTCCTACAATGAGCAGTTCTTC
j_call: TRBJ1-2; v_call: TRBV27; clone_size: .; d_call: TRBD1; cdr3_aa: CASSYTGGLYGYTF; cdr3_nt: TGTGCCAGCAGTTACACAGGGGGCTTATATGGCTACACCTTC
j_call: TRBJ2-5; v_call: TRBV5-4; clone_size: .; d_call: TRBD2; cdr3_aa: CASSLGERGDKETQYF; cdr3_nt: TGTGCCAGCAGCCTCGGGGAGCGGGGGGATAAAGAGACCCAGTACTTC
j_call: TRBJ1-1; v_call: TRBV4-1; clone_size: .; d_call: .; cdr3_aa: CASSHRLPGQNTEAFF; cdr3_nt: TGCGCCAGCAGCCATCGCCTCCCAGGGCAGAACACTGAAGCTTTCTTT
j_call: TRBJ2-7; v_call: TRBV7-7; clone_size: .; d_call: .; cdr3_aa: CASSSPQGEQYF; cdr3_nt: TGTGCTAGCAGCTCCCCTCAGGGGGAGCAGTACTTC
j_call: TRBJ1-6; v_call: TRBV9; clone_size: .; d_call: .; cdr3_aa: CASSSSNSPLHF; cdr3_nt: TGTGCCAGCAGCTCTTCAAATTCACCCCTCCACTTT
j_call: TRBJ2-7; v_call: TRBV2; clone_size: .; d_call: .; cdr3_aa: CASSAYEQYF; cdr3_nt: TGTGCCAGCAGCGCCTACGAGCAGTACTTC
j_call: TRBJ2-3; v_call: TRBV10-1; clone_size: .; d_call: .; cdr3_aa: CASSDQGADTQYF; cdr3_nt: TGCGCCAGCAGTGACCAGGGAGCAGATACGCAGTATTTT
j_call: TRBJ1-6; v_call: TRBV27; clone_size: .; d_call: .; cdr3_aa: CASSLFQNSPLHF; cdr3_nt: TGTGCCAGCAGTTTATTCCAGAATTCACCCCTCCACTTT
j_call: TRBJ2-7; v_call: TRBV13; clone_size: few; d_call: .; cdr3_aa: CASSLGDKNYEQYF; cdr3_nt: TGTGCCAGCAGCTTGGGGGACAAGAACTACGAGCAGTACTTC
j_call: TRBJ1-1; v_call: TRBV20-1; clone_size: .; d_call: .; cdr3_aa: CSAPMNTEAFF; cdr3_nt: TGCAGTGCCCCCATGAACACTGAAGCTTTCTTT
j_call: TRBJ1-5; v_call: TRBV27; clone_size: few; d_call: .; cdr3_aa: CASSLGRNNQPQHF; cdr3_nt: TGTGCCAGCAGTTTAGGACGGAACAATCAGCCCCAGCATTTT
j_call: TRBJ2-1; v_call: TRBV5-1; clone_size: .; d_call: .; cdr3_aa: CASSLDSMSLQLSYNEQFF; cdr3_nt: TGCGCCAGCAGCTTGGACTCAATGAGTTTGCAGCTCTCCTACAATGAGCAGTTCTTC
j_call: TRBJ2-3; v_call: TRBV2; clone_size: few; d_call: TRBD2; cdr3_aa: CASSVAGGLQYF; cdr3_nt: TGTGCCAGCAGTGTAGCGGGGGGCCTGCAGTATTTT
j_call: TRBJ1-2; v_call: TRBV7-9; clone_size: .; d_call: .; cdr3_aa: CASSPLGDPYGYTF; cdr3_nt: TGTGCCAGCAGCCCCTTGGGAGACCCTTATGGCTACACCTTC
j_call: TRBJ2-7; v_call: TRBV2; clone_size: .; d_call: TRBD1; cdr3_aa: CASSEGTGAYEQYF; cdr3_nt: TGTGCCAGCAGTGAAGGGACAGGAGCCTACGAGCAGTACTTC
j_call: TRBJ2-2; v_call: TRBV9; clone_size: .; d_call: .; cdr3_aa: CASTRQPDNTGELFF; cdr3_nt: TGTGCCAGCACCCGGCAGCCAGACAACACCGGGGAGCTGTTTTTT
j_call: TRBJ1-1; v_call: TRBV5-6; clone_size: .; d_call: .; cdr3_aa: CASSSTMNTEAFF; cdr3_nt: TGTGCCAGCAGCTCGACAATGAACACTGAAGCTTTCTTT